The source of this T cell receptor (beta chain) is a study of T-cell reconstitution after alpha-beta-depleted transplantation in children. General study findings and limits: It was reported that alpha-beta T cells came from several hundred expanded graft clones (about two months after transplant). Some patients owed their high day-60 TCRbeta diversity to surviving recipient T cells and thymic progenitors.

This clonotype was seen repeatedly, ten times or more. The target antigen is unknown. The CDR3 runs to 15 residues. Germline V gene lookup returns CDR1 MNHEY and CDR2 SMNVEV (reference sequence). V was pared by 5 bases and J by 5 bases, with 19 bases between. Unique molecular identifiers were incorporated when the TCRbeta library was constructed. Each CDR3 protein is one row after TCRdb ran MiXCR on the PCR reads. This sample has approximately 1,000,000 distinct CDR3 sequences, with 25% to 30% found just once. Here the sequenced sample was PBMCs, mostly from graft donor cells, taken 360 days after TCRalphabeta/CD19-depleted stem cell transplant. This clonotype was sampled from a boy younger than two who had a stem cell transplant for SCID, so the T cells may come from the graft donor. The J gene is TRBJ2-7, the V gene TRBV27; D possibly uses TRBD1 or TRBD2 (6 bases each). DNA of the CDR3: TGTGCCAGCAGTGCCCCGGGGGCCCAACTGCACGAGCAGTACTTC. Residues: CASSAPGAQLHEQYF.